One T cell receptor beta chain is described in this entry. The CDR3 is 14 residues long. The germline CDR1 and CDR2 sequences are SGHTA and FQGNSA. V shed 4 bases and J 8 bases; nucleotides not matched to a gene: 8. This entry comes from a study of control samples from healthy donors and cancer patients. Profiling relied on immunoSEQ multiplex PCR, and the TCRdb table lists in-frame clones only, not all of them. The sample yields fewer than 200,000 clones, 93% seen once. The sequence came from an older woman in good health. The chain has TRBV7-2 and TRBJ1-1, with 9 bases fitting TRBD1. The sample was blood. Here the CDR3 DNA reads TGTGCCAGCAGCTCGGGACAGGGCTCATCCGAAGCTTTCTTT. It translates to CASSSGQGSSEAFF.